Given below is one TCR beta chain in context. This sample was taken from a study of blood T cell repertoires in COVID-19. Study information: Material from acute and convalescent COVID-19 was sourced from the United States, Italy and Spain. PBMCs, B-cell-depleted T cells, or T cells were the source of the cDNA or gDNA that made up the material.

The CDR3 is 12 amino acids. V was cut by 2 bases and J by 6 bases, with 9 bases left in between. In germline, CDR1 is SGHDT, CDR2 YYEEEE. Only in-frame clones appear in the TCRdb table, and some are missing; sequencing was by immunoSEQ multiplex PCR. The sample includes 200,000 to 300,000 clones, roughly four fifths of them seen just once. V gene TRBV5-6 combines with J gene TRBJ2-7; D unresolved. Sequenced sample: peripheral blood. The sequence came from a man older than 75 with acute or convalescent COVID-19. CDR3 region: CASSFLNSEQYF. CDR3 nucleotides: TGTGCCAGCAGCTTCCTTAACAGCGAGCAGTACTTC.